This TCR beta chain was documented in a study of identical twins. Whole-study results and caveats: The study found weaker excess twin sharing in beta out-of-frame sequences. Not following the same donors, the study drew its conclusions from cross-sectional statistical analysis.

Each CDR3 protein gets one entry after TCRdb re-called the 5' RACE reads with MiXCR. The repertoire consists of fewer than 250,000 distinct CDR3 sequences, with 6.5% to 8.5% occurring once and the leading ten covering roughly 2%. V was shortened by 7 bases and J by 5 bases, with 8 bases between the two germline ends. The CDR3 spans 11 residues. This clonotype has a count of ten or more. As yet, its antigen is unknown. These same data were also listed under a study on yellow fever vaccine responses in identical twins.

The sequence derives from a young woman in good health. V gene TRBV12-3 or TRBV12-4 combines with J gene TRBJ2-5; a possible D gene is TRBD2 (5 bases). Material: memory (CD45RO+) T cells sorted from blood. The CDR3 sequence: CASKAAETQYF. For the CDR3, the DNA is TGTGCCAGCAAAGCGGCGGAGACCCAGTACTTC.